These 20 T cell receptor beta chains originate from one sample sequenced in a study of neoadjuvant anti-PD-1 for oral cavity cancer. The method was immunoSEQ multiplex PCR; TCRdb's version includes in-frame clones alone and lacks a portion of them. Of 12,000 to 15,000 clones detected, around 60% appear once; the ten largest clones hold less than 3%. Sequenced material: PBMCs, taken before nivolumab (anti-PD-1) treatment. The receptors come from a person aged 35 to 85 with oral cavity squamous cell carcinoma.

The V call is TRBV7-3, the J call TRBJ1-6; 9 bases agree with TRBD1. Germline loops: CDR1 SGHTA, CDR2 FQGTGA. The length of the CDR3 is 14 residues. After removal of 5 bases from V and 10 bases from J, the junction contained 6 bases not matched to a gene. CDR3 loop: CASSEGQGSSPLHF. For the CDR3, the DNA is TGTGCCAGCAGCGAGGGACAGGGAAGCTCACCCCTCCACTTT.

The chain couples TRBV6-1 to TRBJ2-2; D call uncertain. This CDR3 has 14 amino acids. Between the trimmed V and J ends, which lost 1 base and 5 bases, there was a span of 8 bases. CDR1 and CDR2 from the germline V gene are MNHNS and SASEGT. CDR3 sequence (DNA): TGTGCCAGCAGTGAAGTAGTAGCTACCGGGGAGCTGTTTTTT. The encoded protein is CASSEVVATGELFF.

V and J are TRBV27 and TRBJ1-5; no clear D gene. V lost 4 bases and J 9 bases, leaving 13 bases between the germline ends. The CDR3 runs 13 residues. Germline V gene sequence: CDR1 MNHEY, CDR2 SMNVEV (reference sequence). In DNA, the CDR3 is TGTGCCAGCAGTTCAAACCCCTCCTGGCCCCAGCATTTT. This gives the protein CASSSNPSWPQHF.

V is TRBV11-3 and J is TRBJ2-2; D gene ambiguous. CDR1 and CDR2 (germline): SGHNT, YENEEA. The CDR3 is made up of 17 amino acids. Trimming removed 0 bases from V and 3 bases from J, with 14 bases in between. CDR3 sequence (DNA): TGTGCCAGCAGCTTAGATATGGGTGGGCAGGACACCGGGGAGCTGTTTTTT. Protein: CASSLDMGGQDTGELFF.

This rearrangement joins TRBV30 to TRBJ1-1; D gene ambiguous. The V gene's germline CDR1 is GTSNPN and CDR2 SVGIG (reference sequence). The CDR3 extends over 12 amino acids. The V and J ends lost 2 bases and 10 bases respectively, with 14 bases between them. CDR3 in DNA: TGTGCCTGGAGTCCCTCCCAGAGGGCAGCTTTCTTT. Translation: CAWSPSQRAAFF.

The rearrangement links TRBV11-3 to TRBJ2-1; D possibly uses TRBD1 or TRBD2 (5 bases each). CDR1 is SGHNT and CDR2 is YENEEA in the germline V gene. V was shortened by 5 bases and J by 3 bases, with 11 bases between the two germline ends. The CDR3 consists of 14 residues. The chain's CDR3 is CASSPRGDYNEQFF. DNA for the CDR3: TGTGCCAGCAGCCCCCGAGGGGACTACAATGAGCAGTTCTTC.

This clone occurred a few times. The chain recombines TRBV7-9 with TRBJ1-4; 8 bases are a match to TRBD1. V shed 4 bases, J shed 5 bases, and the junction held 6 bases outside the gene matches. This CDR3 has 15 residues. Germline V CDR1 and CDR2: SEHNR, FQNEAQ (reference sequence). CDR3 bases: TGTGCCAGCAGCTACTCCGGGACAGGAAATGAAAAACTGTTTTTT. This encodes CASSYSGTGNEKLFF.

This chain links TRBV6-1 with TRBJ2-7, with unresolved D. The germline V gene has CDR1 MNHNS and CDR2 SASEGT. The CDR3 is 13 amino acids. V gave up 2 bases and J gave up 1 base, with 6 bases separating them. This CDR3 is CASSERRSYEQYF. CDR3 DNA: TGTGCCAGCAGTGAACGGAGATCCTACGAGCAGTACTTC.

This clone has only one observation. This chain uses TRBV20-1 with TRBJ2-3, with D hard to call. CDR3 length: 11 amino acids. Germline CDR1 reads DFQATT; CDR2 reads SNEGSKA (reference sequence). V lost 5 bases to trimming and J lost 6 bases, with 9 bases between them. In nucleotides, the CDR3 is TGCAGTGCTCCCGTCTCCGATACGCAGTATTTT. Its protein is CSAPVSDTQYF.

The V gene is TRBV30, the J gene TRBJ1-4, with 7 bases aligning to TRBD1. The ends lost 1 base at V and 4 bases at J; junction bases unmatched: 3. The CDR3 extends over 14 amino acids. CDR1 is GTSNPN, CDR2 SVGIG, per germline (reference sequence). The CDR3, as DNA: TGTGCCTGGAGTGGGGACAGCCTTAATGAAAAACTGTTTTTT. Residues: CAWSGDSLNEKLFF.

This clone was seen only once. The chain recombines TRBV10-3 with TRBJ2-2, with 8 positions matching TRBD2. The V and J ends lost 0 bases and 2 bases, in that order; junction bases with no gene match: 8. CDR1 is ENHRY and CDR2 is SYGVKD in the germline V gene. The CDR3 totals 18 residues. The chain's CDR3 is CAISESGRGRSNTGELFF. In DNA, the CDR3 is TGTGCCATCAGTGAGTCCGGGCGCGGGAGGAGTAACACCGGGGAGCTGTTTTTT.

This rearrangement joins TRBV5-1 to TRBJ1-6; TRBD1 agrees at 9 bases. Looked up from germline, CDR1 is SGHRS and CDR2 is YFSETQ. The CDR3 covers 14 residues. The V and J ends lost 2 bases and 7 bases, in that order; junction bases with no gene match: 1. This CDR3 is CASSFDRGNSPLHF. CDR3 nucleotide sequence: TGCGCCAGCAGCTTTGACAGGGGGAATTCACCCCTCCACTTT.

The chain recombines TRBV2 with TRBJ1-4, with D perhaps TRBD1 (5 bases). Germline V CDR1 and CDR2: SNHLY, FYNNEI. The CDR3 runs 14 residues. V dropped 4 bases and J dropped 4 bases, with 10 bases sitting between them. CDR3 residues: CASSAQGVNEKLFF. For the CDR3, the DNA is TGTGCCAGCAGTGCTCAGGGAGTTAATGAAAAACTGTTTTTT.

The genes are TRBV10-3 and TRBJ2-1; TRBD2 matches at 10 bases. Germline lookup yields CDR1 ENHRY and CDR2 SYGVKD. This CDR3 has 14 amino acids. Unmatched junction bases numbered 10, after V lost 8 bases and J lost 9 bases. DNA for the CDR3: TGTGCCATCGGCAGGGAGCGGGAGGGCGCTGAGCAGTTCTTC. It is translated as CAIGREREGAEQFF.

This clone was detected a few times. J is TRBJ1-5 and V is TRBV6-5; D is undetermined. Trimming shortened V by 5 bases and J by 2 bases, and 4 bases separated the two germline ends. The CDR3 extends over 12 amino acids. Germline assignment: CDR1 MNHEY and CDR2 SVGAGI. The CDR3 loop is CASSGRNQPQHF. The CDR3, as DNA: TGTGCCAGCAGTGGACGCAATCAGCCCCAGCATTTT.

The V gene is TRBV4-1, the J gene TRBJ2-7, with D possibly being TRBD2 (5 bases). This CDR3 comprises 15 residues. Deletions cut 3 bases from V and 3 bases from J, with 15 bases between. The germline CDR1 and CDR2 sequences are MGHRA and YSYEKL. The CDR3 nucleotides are TGCGCCAGCAGCCAGGAGGCAGGAGTAAACTACGAGCAGTACTTC. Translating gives CASSQEAGVNYEQYF.

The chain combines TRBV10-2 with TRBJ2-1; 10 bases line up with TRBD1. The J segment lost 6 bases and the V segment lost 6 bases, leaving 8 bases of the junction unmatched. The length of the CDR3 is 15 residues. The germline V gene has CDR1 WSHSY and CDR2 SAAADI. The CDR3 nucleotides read TGCGCCAGCAGGGCGGGGACAGGGGCTCCCAATGAGCAGTTCTTC. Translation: CASRAGTGAPNEQFF.

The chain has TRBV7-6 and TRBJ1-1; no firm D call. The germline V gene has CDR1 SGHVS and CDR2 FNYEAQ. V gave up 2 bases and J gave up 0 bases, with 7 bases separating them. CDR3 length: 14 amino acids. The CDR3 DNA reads TGTGCCAGCAGCTTATCAGTCATGAACACTGAAGCTTTCTTT. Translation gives CASSLSVMNTEAFF.

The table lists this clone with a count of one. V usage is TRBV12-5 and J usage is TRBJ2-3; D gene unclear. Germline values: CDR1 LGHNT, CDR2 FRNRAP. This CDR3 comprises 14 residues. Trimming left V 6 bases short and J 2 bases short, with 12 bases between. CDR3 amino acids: CASGATPHTDTQYF. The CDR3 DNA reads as TGTGCTAGTGGCGCCACCCCCCACACAGATACGCAGTATTTT.

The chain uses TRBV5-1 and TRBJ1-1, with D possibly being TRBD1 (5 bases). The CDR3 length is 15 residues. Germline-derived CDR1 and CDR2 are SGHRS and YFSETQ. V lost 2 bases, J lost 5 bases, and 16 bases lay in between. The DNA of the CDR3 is TGCGCCAGCAGCTTCTCGGCAGGGTCGATTACTGAAGCTTTCTTT. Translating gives CASSFSAGSITEAFF.